Below, 31 T cell receptor beta chains from the same sample are listed, as sequenced in a study of T cell responses to AZD1222 COVID-19 vaccine (dated by TCRdb to the early 2020s). In the paper's terms, the time point label means: sample from adult after SARS-CoV-2 infection, after symptom onset. Receptor amplification or capture employed the immunoSEQ multiplex PCR assay. The clones in this table, taken by TCRdb from immuneACCESS, are in-frame only. Not every clone is retained; where verified, under half of the shortfall comes from an unresolved V gene, and the cause of the rest is unknown. The sample table records over 120,000 clones; approximately 93% of these occur just once. The ten largest clones take up roughly 12% of the sample. The sample in question was peripheral blood, obtained after recovery from COVID-19. The receptor set was obtained from an adult who had recovered from COVID-19.

The CDR3: CAWSTSGGANYGYTF. The CDR3 DNA reads TGTGCCTGGAGTACCTCGGGGGGAGCTAACTATGGCTACACCTTC. The chain employs TRBV30 and TRBJ1-2; D possibly corresponds to TRBD1 (5 bases). The CDR3 extends over 15 amino acids. Germline lookup yields CDR1 GTSNPN and CDR2 SVGIG (reference sequence). Trimming cost V 2 bases and J 0 bases, with 13 bases left between them.

This chain joins TRBV19 and TRBJ2-5; 11 bases map to TRBD2. The CDR3 extends over 18 amino acids. Losses at the gene ends were 0 bases for V and 4 bases for J; bases not matched to a gene: 10. CDR1 is LNHDA, CDR2 SQIVND, per germline (reference sequence). CDR3 in DNA: TGTGCCAGTAGTATAGACGGGACTAGCGGAGCCTTCCCAGAGACCCAGTACTTC. Its translation: CASSIDGTSGAFPETQYF.

The chain combines TRBV2 with TRBJ1-2; no definite D call. Trimming removed 4 bases from V and 4 bases from J, with 13 bases in between. Looked up from germline, CDR1 is SNHLY and CDR2 is FYNNEI. The CDR3 loop spans 14 amino acids. CDR3 sequence (DNA): TGTGCCAGCAGTGCACGTGGTTCATCCTATGGCTACACCTTC. Translation: CASSARGSSYGYTF. Full variable domain (remainder filled in from reference TRBV2 and TRBJ1-2): EPEVTQTPSHQVTQMGQEVILRCVPISNHLYFYWYRQILGQKVEFLVSFYNNEISEKSEIFDDQFSVERPDGSNFTLKIRSTKLEDSAMYFCASSARGSSYGYTFGSGTRLTVV.

The J gene is TRBJ1-5, the V gene TRBV5-6, with 8 bases identical to TRBD1. V was clipped by 0 bases and J by 7 bases; unmatched bases: 6. The length of the CDR3 is 15 residues. Germline values: CDR1 SGHDT, CDR2 YYEEEE. The CDR3 loop reads CASSLAGGAVQPQHF. In nucleotides, the CDR3 is TGTGCCAGCAGCTTGGCAGGGGGCGCGGTCCAGCCCCAGCATTTT.

The V gene is TRBV5-1, the J gene TRBJ2-7, with 8 nucleotides matching TRBD1. CDR1 is SGHRS and CDR2 is YFSETQ in the germline V gene. The CDR3 extends over 19 amino acids. The junction had 15 bases not matched to a gene; V was cut back by 1 base and J by 0 bases. CDR3 bases: TGCGCCAGCAGCTTGACTGCAGGGGGCGCCGTCTCTAGCTCCTACGAGCAGTACTTC. Residues: CASSLTAGGAVSSSYEQYF.

V usage is TRBV29-1 and J usage is TRBJ1-1, with 7 positions matching TRBD1. The CDR3 runs to 15 residues. V was pared by 2 bases and J by 3 bases, with 9 bases of the junction left unmatched. Germline V gene data show CDR1 as SQVTM and CDR2 as ANQGSEA. CDR3 residues: CSVESHRGLHTEAFF. DNA for the CDR3: TGCAGCGTTGAATCCCACAGGGGCCTGCACACTGAAGCTTTCTTT.

This chain uses TRBV9 with TRBJ1-3; D call uncertain. V lost 3 bases, J lost 4 bases, and 8 bases lay in between. Germline V lookup: CDR1 SGDLS, CDR2 YYNGEE. This CDR3 is built from 13 residues. The CDR3 coding sequence is TGTGCCAGCAGCGCCGGACCAGGAAACACCATATATTTT. This translates into CASSAGPGNTIYF.

The CDR3: CASSLALLAETYEQYF. The DNA for the CDR3 is TGTGCCAGCAGTTTAGCCCTACTAGCGGAAACCTACGAGCAGTACTTC. The rearrangement links TRBV28 to TRBJ2-7, with 8 bases matching TRBD2. The CDR3 has 16 residues. Germline V gene data show CDR1 as MDHEN and CDR2 as SYDVKM. Trimming cost V 2 bases and J 2 bases; bases outside gene matches: 8. Supplemented by reference TRBV28 and TRBJ2-7, the full variable domain reads DVKVTQSSRYLVKRTGEKVFLECVQDMDHENMFWYRQDPGLGLRLIYFSYDVKMKEKGDIPEGYSVSREKKERFSLILESASTNQTSMYLCASSLALLAETYEQYFGPGTRLTVT.

This clone was seen just once. The V and J genes are TRBV6-4 and TRBJ2-6; D may be TRBD1 (6 bases). CDR3 length: 19 residues. Germline V lookup: CDR1 MRHNA, CDR2 SNTAGT. With 2 bases removed from V and 0 bases from J, the gap between germline ends came to 17 bases. In DNA, the CDR3 is TGTGCCAGCAGTGACCCGGACAGTACGGCCCCCTCTGGGGCCAACGTCCTGACTTTC. This encodes CASSDPDSTAPSGANVLTF.

This rearrangement joins TRBV28 to TRBJ1-2; 7 positions agree with TRBD1. V lost 4 bases, J lost 3 bases, and 11 bases stayed unmatched. The germline V gene encodes CDR1 MDHEN and CDR2 SYDVKM. There are 16 residues in the CDR3. The CDR3 spells CASSYWAGGRDYGYTF. CDR3 DNA: TGTGCCAGCAGTTACTGGGCAGGGGGTAGGGACTATGGCTACACCTTC.

This clone was recorded a few times. The chain uses TRBV2 and TRBJ2-7, with 7 bases fitting TRBD1. Germline V gene data show CDR1 as SNHLY and CDR2 as FYNNEI. The length of the CDR3 is 12 residues. The junction had 5 bases not matched to a gene; V was cut back by 2 bases and J by 10 bases. CDR3 amino acids: CASSETRQGQYF. In nucleotides, the CDR3 is TGTGCCAGCAGTGAAACCCGACAGGGCCAGTACTTC.

This rearrangement joins TRBV13 to TRBJ2-1, with 7 bases matching TRBD1. The CDR3 sequence is 15 residues long. Germline-derived CDR1 and CDR2 are PRHDT and FYEKMQ (reference sequence). V shed 5 bases, J shed 0 bases, and the junction held 4 bases outside the gene matches. CDR3 sequence: CASSPGQSSYNEQFF. CDR3 DNA sequence: TGTGCCAGCAGCCCGGGACAGAGCTCCTACAATGAGCAGTTCTTC.

This clone is a singleton in its sample. V usage is TRBV5-1 and J usage is TRBJ2-5; D remains unclear. V was pared by 4 bases and J by 7 bases, with 20 bases between. The CDR3 runs to 15 residues. CDR1 SGHRS and CDR2 YFSETQ come from the germline V gene. CDR3 sequence (DNA): TGCGCCAGCAGCGGGCCTGGGGTCGCCGGCGGGACCCAGTACTTC. Translating it yields CASSGPGVAGGTQYF.

The rearrangement joins TRBV5-1 to TRBJ1-1; D might be TRBD1 (6 bases). The ends were cut back, 4 bases at V and 7 bases at J, with 14 bases in the middle. This CDR3 region has 13 residues. In germline, CDR1 is SGHRS, CDR2 YFSETQ. DNA of the CDR3: TGCGCCAGCAGCCCTACAGGGACCTATGAAGCTTTCTTT. Translating gives CASSPTGTYEAFF.

The genes are TRBV3-1 (or the pseudogene TRBV3-2) and TRBJ1-1, with D unresolved. The CDR3 extends over 12 amino acids. The V gene's germline CDR1 is LGHDT and CDR2 YNNKEL (reference sequence). Trimming shortened V by 2 bases and J by 5 bases, and 6 bases separated the two germline ends. The CDR3: CASSQLGTEAFF. The CDR3 DNA reads as TGTGCCAGCAGCCAATTGGGGACTGAAGCTTTCTTT.

This chain's CDR3 is CASSLGRTTATDTQYF. CDR3 coding DNA: TGTGCCAGCAGCTTAGGACGTACTACGGCCACAGATACGCAGTATTTT. This sequence joins TRBV11-2 and TRBJ2-3; D is ambiguous. Between the trimmed V and J ends, which lost 1 base and 2 bases, there was a span of 13 bases. The length of the CDR3 is 16 residues. Germline V gene lookup returns CDR1 SGHAT and CDR2 FQNNGV. Full variable domain (outside the CDR3, taken from reference TRBV11-2 and TRBJ2-3): EAGVAQSPRYKIIEKRQSVAFWCNPISGHATLYWYQQILGQGPKLLIQFQNNGVVDDSQLPKDRFSAERLKGVDSTLKIQPAKLEDSAVYLCASSLGRTTATDTQYFGPGTRLTVL.

The gene calls are TRBV5-1 and TRBJ2-2; weak D call: TRBD2 (5 bases). Per the germline V gene, CDR1 is SGHRS and CDR2 is YFSETQ. The CDR3 is made up of 16 amino acids. The V end lost 0 bases, the J end lost 4 bases, and 13 bases lay between the germline ends. CDR3 DNA sequence: TGCGCCAGCAGCTTGGTAGGACTTTCTGGCACCGGGGAGCTGTTTTTT. This translates into CASSLVGLSGTGELFF.

The gene calls are TRBV11-2 and TRBJ1-1; D remains unclear. Germline V gene lookup returns CDR1 SGHAT and CDR2 FQNNGV. V was cut by 3 bases and J by 1 base, with 9 bases left in between. This CDR3 spans 14 amino acids. The chain's CDR3 is CASSFSAGNTEAFF. The CDR3 DNA sequence: TGTGCCAGCAGCTTTTCGGCCGGGAACACTGAAGCTTTCTTT. The whole variable domain, filled in from reference TRBV11-2 and TRBJ1-1, reads EAGVAQSPRYKIIEKRQSVAFWCNPISGHATLYWYQQILGQGPKLLIQFQNNGVVDDSQLPKDRFSAERLKGVDSTLKIQPAKLEDSAVYLCASSFSAGNTEAFFGQGTRLTVV.

The rearrangement links TRBV9 to TRBJ1-1, with 10 bases that match TRBD1. This CDR3 has 18 residues. Germline V gene sequence: CDR1 SGDLS, CDR2 YYNGEE. V trimming: 4 bases; J trimming: 3 bases; junction bases outside the gene matches: 15. For the CDR3, the DNA is TGTGCCAGCAGCCCTAGAGGGGGGGGACAGGGGAGGCACACTGAAGCTTTCTTT. It encodes CASSPRGGGQGRHTEAFF.

The chain has TRBV15 and TRBJ2-7, with D perhaps assigned TRBD1 or TRBD2 (6 bases each). The CDR3 runs to 15 residues. Germline CDR1 LNHNV, CDR2 YYDKDF (reference sequence). V was trimmed by 0 bases and J by 3 bases, leaving 12 bases between them. The DNA for the CDR3 is TGTGCCACCAGCAGAGATACGGGGGCAAGCTACGAGCAGTACTTC. This sequence encodes CATSRDTGASYEQYF.

The chain has TRBV5-4 and TRBJ2-7; 8 bases are shared with TRBD2. The CDR3 has 15 residues. The germline V gene has CDR1 SGHNT and CDR2 YYREEE (reference sequence). With V trimmed by 1 base and J by 3 bases, 6 bases remained unmatched. CDR3 in DNA: TGTGCCAGCAGCTTGAGCGGGGGCGGAGGCTACGAGCAGTACTTC. Residues: CASSLSGGGGYEQYF.

V usage is TRBV27 and J usage is TRBJ1-1; D perhaps matches TRBD1 (5 bases). V was clipped by 2 bases and J by 7 bases, with 8 bases between them. CDR1 is MNHEY and CDR2 is SMNVEV in the germline V gene (reference sequence). The CDR3 has 12 amino acids. CDR3 sequence reads: CASSLRGDEAFF. DNA of the CDR3: TGTGCCAGCAGTTTACGAGGGGATGAAGCTTTCTTT.

The rearrangement links TRBV27 to TRBJ1-5, with 10 bases matching TRBD1. Germline CDR1 and CDR2: MNHEY and SMNVEV (reference sequence). The CDR3 contains 15 residues. V was pared by 6 bases and J by 2 bases, with 4 bases of the junction left unmatched. CDR3 DNA sequence: TGTGCCAGCAGGGACAGGGGGGTTCGCAATCAGCCCCAGCATTTT. Its protein is CASRDRGVRNQPQHF.

This clone was observed a single time. The CDR3, as DNA: TGTGCCAGCAGTTCTCTACCGACAGGGGGCTATGGCTACACCTTC. Translation: CASSSLPTGGYGYTF. The chain couples TRBV28 to TRBJ1-2; 9 nucleotides match TRBD1. The V gene's germline CDR1 is MDHEN and CDR2 SYDVKM. The length of the CDR3 is 15 residues. V was clipped by 4 bases and J by 4 bases; unmatched bases: 7.

The J gene is TRBJ1-4, the V gene TRBV7-9; TRBD1 is a possible D gene (5 bases). Germline CDR1 is SEHNR and CDR2 is FQNEAQ (reference sequence). The CDR3 spans 17 residues. V lost 1 base and J 0 bases, leaving 12 bases between the germline ends. CDR3 residues: CASSLGGTSTTNEKLFF. DNA for the CDR3: TGTGCCAGCAGCTTAGGGGGGACTTCGACAACTAATGAAAAACTGTTTTTT.

The rearrangement uses TRBV28 and TRBJ2-1; D remains unclear. The CDR3 covers 16 residues. Trimming took off 5 bases at V and 0 bases at J, with 14 bases between the two ends. CDR1 MDHEN and CDR2 SYDVKM come from the germline V gene. The CDR3, as DNA: TGTGCCAGCAGTCATCTCGCGGCTAGCTCCTACAATGAGCAGTTCTTC. Protein product: CASSHLAASSYNEQFF.

CDR3 in amino acids: CASSSLAGGPYEQYF. The CDR3, as DNA: TGTGCCAGCAGCTCTCTAGCGGGAGGGCCTTACGAGCAGTACTTC. The chain employs TRBV11-2 and TRBJ2-7, with 12 bases fitting TRBD2. The CDR3 sequence is 15 residues long. CDR1 is SGHAT and CDR2 is FQNNGV in the germline V gene. The V gene end was trimmed by 4 bases and the J gene end by 4 bases; junction bases not matched to a gene: 5. The full variable domain, completed using reference TRBV11-2 and TRBJ2-7, is EAGVAQSPRYKIIEKRQSVAFWCNPISGHATLYWYQQILGQGPKLLIQFQNNGVVDDSQLPKDRFSAERLKGVDSTLKIQPAKLEDSAVYLCASSSLAGGPYEQYFGPGTRLTVT.

This clone was detected once. The chain joins TRBV6-1 to TRBJ2-3; D is ambiguous. In germline, CDR1 is MNHNS, CDR2 SASEGT. Trimming left V 3 bases short and J 2 bases short, with 9 bases between. This CDR3 has 14 amino acids. CDR3 bases: TGTGCCAGCAGTGAGGTTTACTTCACAGATACGCAGTATTTT. This codes for CASSEVYFTDTQYF.

This chain uses TRBV6-6 with TRBJ1-1; TRBD1 agrees at 8 bases. With 4 bases clipped from V and 4 bases from J, the junction kept 11 bases outside the gene matches. The germline V gene encodes CDR1 MNHNY and CDR2 SVGAGI (reference sequence). The CDR3 loop spans 16 amino acids. The CDR3 region has the DNA TGTGCCAGCAGTTCTCGGACAGGGATTAGTGGCACTGAAGCTTTCTTT. Translated, it gives CASSSRTGISGTEAFF.

The genes are TRBV5-4 and TRBJ2-1; D gene ambiguous. CDR1 SGHNT and CDR2 YYREEE come from the germline V gene (reference sequence). The CDR3 covers 14 residues. The V and J ends lost 5 bases and 3 bases respectively, with 12 bases between them. The CDR3: CASSGGHLYNEQFF. Written as DNA, the CDR3 is TGTGCCAGCAGTGGTGGGCACCTCTACAATGAGCAGTTCTTC.

The DNA for the CDR3 is TGTGCCATCAGAAGACTAGAAGAAGGCGAGCAGTACTTC. Protein: CAIRRLEEGEQYF. The rearrangement links TRBV10-3 to TRBJ2-7, with a tentative D call TRBD2 (6 bases). Germline assignment: CDR1 ENHRY and CDR2 SYGVKD. The CDR3 sequence is 13 residues long. V was trimmed by 6 bases and J by 6 bases, leaving 15 bases between them.